One sample yielded the 20 T cell receptor beta chains listed below, sequenced in a study of T cell responses to AZD1222 COVID-19 vaccine. Assay: immunoSEQ multiplex PCR; the TCRdb copy retains only in-frame clones and omits some. The table records roughly 150,000 clones, about 91% of them present only once. The sequencing here drew on peripheral blood, taken on day 0 of MenACWY control vaccination. These receptor sequences come from an adult in good health.

The V and J genes are TRBV4-1 and TRBJ1-2, with TRBD1 matching 8 bases. With V trimmed by 0 bases and J by 0 bases, 0 bases remained unmatched. This CDR3 has 15 amino acids. The V gene's germline CDR1 is MGHRA and CDR2 YSYEKL. CDR3 bases: TGCGCCAGCAGCCAAGAACAGGGGGCTAACTATGGCTACACCTTC. Translating gives CASSQEQGANYGYTF.

This chain uses TRBV7-2 with TRBJ2-1; 7 bases are shared with TRBD2. The length of the CDR3 is 15 residues. V dropped 7 bases and J dropped 8; count of bases not matched to a gene: 14. Germline V CDR1 and CDR2: SGHTA, FQGNSA. The CDR3 nucleotides read TGTGCCAGCACCCTAGGGGCGGGAGTTGAGGATGAGCAGTTCTTC. Protein sequence: CASTLGAGVEDEQFF.

The rearrangement links TRBV27 to TRBJ1-2; D ambiguous. V lost 2 bases and J lost 0, with 10 bases in between. The CDR3 length is 15 residues. Germline CDR1 MNHEY, CDR2 SMNVEV (reference sequence). The DNA for the CDR3 is TGTGCCAGCAGTTTAACGGGTCGGTCTAACTATGGCTACACCTTC. This codes for CASSLTGRSNYGYTF.

Comment on this clone: Different DNA sequences within this sample yield the same CDR3. The gene calls are TRBV27 and TRBJ2-7; TRBD1 aligns across 7 bases. There are 12 residues in the CDR3. CDR1 MNHEY and CDR2 SMNVEV come from the germline V gene (reference sequence). V was clipped by 3 bases and J by 4 bases; unmatched bases: 0. The CDR3 region has the DNA TGTGCCAGCAGTTTCAGGGGGTACGAGCAGTACTTC. It yields the protein CASSFRGYEQYF.

The V gene is TRBV7-2, the J gene TRBJ2-5; tentatively, D is TRBD1 or TRBD2 (5 bases each). V gave up 3 bases and J gave up 7 bases, with 12 bases separating them. CDR1 SGHTA and CDR2 FQGNSA come from the germline V gene. The CDR3 consists of 13 residues. The DNA of the CDR3 is TGTGCCAGCAGCTTCGGGGCCGCGGCGACCCAGTACTTC. This encodes CASSFGAAATQYF.

The gene calls are TRBV24-1 and TRBJ2-2, with 10 positions matching TRBD1. The CDR3 consists of 14 residues. Germline CDR1 KGHDR, CDR2 SFDVKD. With V trimmed by 7 bases and J by 5 bases, 3 bases remained unmatched. CDR3 loop: CATRGDRGTGELFF. The CDR3, as DNA: TGTGCCACCAGGGGGGACAGGGGTACCGGGGAGCTGTTTTTT.

The chain uses TRBV5-3 and TRBJ2-7; TRBD2 agrees at 7 bases. TRBV5-3 carries the ORF label, with uncertain function. The CDR3 sequence is 13 residues long. Germline trimming cut 4 bases from V and 3 bases from J; bases unmatched to any gene: 4. The CDR3 region is CARSRTRSYEQYF. CDR3 DNA sequence: TGTGCCAGAAGCCGGACTAGGAGCTACGAGCAGTACTTC.

V gene TRBV7-2 combines with J gene TRBJ2-3; no clear D gene. The V end lost 8 bases, the J end lost 6 bases, and 15 bases lay between the germline ends. The CDR3 consists of 13 residues. Germline loops: CDR1 SGHTA, CDR2 FQGNSA. The CDR3 region is CASSPIWVDTQYF. CDR3 bases: TGTGCCAGCTCCCCTATTTGGGTGGATACGCAGTATTTT.

The chain uses TRBV28 and TRBJ1-2, with 9 bases fitting TRBD1. The CDR3 loop spans 15 amino acids. The J segment lost 4 bases and the V segment lost 6 bases, leaving 9 bases of the junction unmatched. Germline CDR1 reads MDHEN; CDR2 reads SYDVKM. The CDR3 DNA follows: TGTGCCAGCAGGGCCACAGGGGGCACAGGCTATGGCTACACCTTC. It is translated as CASRATGGTGYGYTF.

The genes are TRBV6-2 or TRBV6-3 and TRBJ1-1; 10 bases align to TRBD1. Trimming cost V 6 bases and J 3 bases; bases outside gene matches: 13. CDR3 size: 17 residues. Germline loops: CDR1 MNHEY, CDR2 SVGEGT. The CDR3 DNA is TGTGCCAGCAGCCCACTTCCGGGACAGGGGCTGGACACTGAAGCTTTCTTT. Translated, it gives CASSPLPGQGLDTEAFF.

V and J are TRBV27 and TRBJ2-3, with D unclear. The germline gives CDR1 MNHEY, CDR2 SMNVEV (reference sequence). Deletions cut 3 bases from V and 2 bases from J, with 9 bases between. CDR3 length: 14 amino acids. The CDR3 DNA sequence: TGTGCCAGCAGTTTGAAGGGATACACAGATACGCAGTATTTT. Its protein product is CASSLKGYTDTQYF.

The chain combines TRBV19 with TRBJ2-3, with D hard to call. Per the germline V gene, CDR1 is LNHDA and CDR2 is SQIVND (reference sequence). The CDR3 runs 11 residues. Trimming left V 7 bases short and J 7 bases short, with 9 bases between. The CDR3 DNA reads TGTGCCAGTATAGGAGAGTATACGCAGTATTTT. It encodes CASIGEYTQYF.

The CDR3 bases are TGTGCCAGCAGCTCCGGGTCAGCTAACACTGAAGCTTTCTTT. This sequence encodes CASSSGSANTEAFF. This chain joins TRBV5-5 and TRBJ1-1; D remains ambiguous. V was shortened by 3 bases and J by 2 bases, with 11 bases between the two germline ends. The CDR3 is made up of 14 amino acids. Looked up from germline, CDR1 is SGHKS and CDR2 is YYEKEE (reference sequence).

This clone was counted only a few times. The chain links TRBV6-5 to TRBJ2-7; TRBD1 agrees at 8 bases. From germline, CDR1 is MNHEY and CDR2 SVGAGI. V dropped 6 bases and J dropped 4; count of bases not matched to a gene: 8. This CDR3 region has 14 residues. The CDR3 region has the DNA TGTGCCAGCAGACACGGACAGGGTGGTTACGAGCAGTACTTC. Its translation: CASRHGQGGYEQYF.

This clone occurred once. V and J are TRBV30 and TRBJ1-2; weak D call: TRBD1 (5 bases). Germline loops: CDR1 GTSNPN, CDR2 SVGIG (reference sequence). This CDR3 spans 17 amino acids. The V end was cut by 0 bases, the J end by 3 bases, with 20 bases between. The CDR3 DNA follows: TGTGCCTGGAGTGTTATAGGCGGAAAGGGGTTTCACTATGGCTACACCTTC. Translation gives CAWSVIGGKGFHYGYTF.

J is TRBJ2-5 and V is TRBV6-5, with 7 bases fitting TRBD2. Looked up from germline, CDR1 is MNHEY and CDR2 is SVGAGI. This CDR3 is built from 15 residues. V shed 4 bases and J 5 bases; nucleotides not matched to a gene: 10. In DNA form, the CDR3 reads TGTGCCAGCAGTTCGAACAGCGCGGGGGAGGAGACCCAGTACTTC. Its protein product is CASSSNSAGEETQYF.

This chain links TRBV27 with TRBJ1-1; TRBD1 might be the D (6 bases). Germline assignment: CDR1 MNHEY and CDR2 SMNVEV (reference sequence). V was cut by 5 bases and J by 6 bases, with 28 bases left in between. This CDR3 region has 18 residues. This chain's CDR3 is CASSPLPDHREWISEAFF. Here the CDR3 DNA reads TGTGCCAGCAGTCCGTTACCCGACCACAGGGAGTGGATTTCTGAAGCTTTCTTT.

The V gene is TRBV3-1 (or the pseudogene TRBV3-2), the J gene TRBJ2-5; 13 nucleotides line up with TRBD2. The CDR3 has 15 amino acids. The J segment lost 2 bases and the V segment lost 7 bases, leaving 4 bases of the junction unmatched. Germline CDR1 is LGHDT and CDR2 is YNNKEL (reference sequence). CDR3 nucleotide sequence: TGTGCCAGCACTCCGACTAGCGGGGGGCAAGAGACCCAGTACTTC. It encodes CASTPTSGGQETQYF.

This chain joins TRBV5-5 and TRBJ2-1; either TRBD1 or TRBD2 may fit D (5 bases each). The CDR3 consists of 10 residues. Between the trimmed V and J ends, which lost 4 bases and 15 bases, there was a span of 11 bases. Germline V gene sequence: CDR1 SGHKS, CDR2 YYEKEE (reference sequence). CDR3: CASSHGGVFF. In DNA form, the CDR3 reads TGTGCCAGCAGCCATGGGGGAGTGTTCTTC.

The chain combines TRBV5-1 with TRBJ1-2; D is perhaps TRBD1 (5 bases). Germline CDR1 and CDR2: SGHRS and YFSETQ. The CDR3 is made up of 12 amino acids. Trimming cost V 3 bases and J 8 bases, with 11 bases left between them. CDR3 nucleotide sequence: TGCGCCAGCAGCTGGGGGACCTGGGGCTACACCTTC. It translates to CASSWGTWGYTF.